Below are 21 T cell receptor beta chains sequenced from a single sample in a study of CD8+ T cells in alopecia areata. Sequencing templates came from extracted RNA that was reverse transcribed into cDNA. Measured with immunoSEQ multiplex PCR; TCRdb has only the in-frame clones, and not every one. Here the sample spans 75,000 to 100,000 clones, roughly two fifths being singletons. The sample comprised CD4+ T cells sorted from blood. Receptors originate from a human donor with alopecia areata.

The genes are TRBV30 and TRBJ1-5; 8 positions match TRBD1. CDR3 length equals 14 residues. Germline V gene sequence: CDR1 GTSNPN, CDR2 SVGIG (reference sequence). J lost 3 bases, V lost 3 bases, and 4 bases had no gene match. DNA of the CDR3: TGTGCCTGGAGCGTGGACAGGGACAATCAGCCCCAGCATTTT. Translation gives CAWSVDRDNQPQHF. Based on the CDR3 plus reference TRBV30 and TRBJ1-5, the full variable domain is SQTIHQWPATLVQPVGSPLSLECTVEGTSNPNLYWYRQAAGRGLQLLFYSVGIGQISSEVPQNLSASRPQDRQFILSSKKLLLSDSGFYLCAWSVDRDNQPQHFGDGTRLSIL.

V and J are TRBV6-5 and TRBJ2-7; 10 positions match TRBD1. V was clipped by 6 bases and J by 2 bases; unmatched bases: 4. The CDR3 covers 14 residues. Germline V gives CDR1 MNHEY, CDR2 SVGAGI. CDR3 sequence: CASRGQGGAYEQYF. The CDR3 DNA reads as TGTGCCAGCAGAGGACAGGGGGGCGCCTACGAGCAGTACTTC.

V is TRBV5-6 and J is TRBJ2-5; D possibly matches TRBD1 or TRBD2 (5 bases each). The CDR3 is 13 residues long. CDR1 is SGHDT, CDR2 YYEEEE, per germline. Trimming removed 1 base at V and 4 bases at J, with 8 bases between. The CDR3 region has the DNA TGTGCCAGCAGCTTGTTCGGGGCAGAGACCCAGTACTTC. This sequence encodes CASSLFGAETQYF. Full variable domain (remainder filled in from reference TRBV5-6 and TRBJ2-5): DAGVTQSPTHLIKTRGQQVTLRCSPKSGHDTVSWYQQALGQGPQFIFQYYEEEERQRGNFPDRFSGHQFPNYSSELNVNALLLGDSALYLCASSLFGAETQYFGPGTRLLVL.

The chain combines TRBV7-3 with TRBJ1-4; perhaps TRBD1 as D (5 bases). The CDR3 is made up of 13 amino acids. Per germline, CDR1 SGHTA and CDR2 FQGTGA. The germline V and J ends were trimmed by 11 bases and 7 bases, with 17 bases remaining between them. CDR3 in amino acids: CARNMGRREKLFF. CDR3 in DNA: TGTGCCCGGAACATGGGGCGCCGTGAAAAACTGTTTTTT. The variable domain in full, with the rest retrieved from reference TRBV7-3 and TRBJ1-4, is GAGVSQTPSNKVTEKGKYVELRCDPISGHTALYWYRQSLGQGPEFLIYFQGTGAADDSGLPNDRFFAVRPEGSVSTLKIQRTERGDSAVYLCARNMGRREKLFFGSGTQLSVL.

The chain uses TRBV5-1 and TRBJ2-3; TRBD2 matches at 11 bases. This CDR3 region has 16 residues. Germline V lookup: CDR1 SGHRS, CDR2 YFSETQ. Trimming took 4 bases from V and 2 from J; bases not matched to a gene: 6. As DNA, the CDR3 is TGCGCCAGCAGCCGAGAGACTAGCGGGGCCACAGATACGCAGTATTTT. This encodes CASSRETSGATDTQYF.

In its sample, this clone was seen a few times. The J gene is TRBJ2-5, the V gene TRBV25-1; D remains unclear. The CDR3 totals 14 residues. The germline gives CDR1 MGHDK, CDR2 SYGVNS. The V gene lost 6 bases and the J gene lost 1 base, with 12 bases spanning the gap. The CDR3 region has the DNA TGTGCCAGCAGCCAGTGGAACACCCAAGAGACCCAGTACTTC. Translating it yields CASSQWNTQETQYF.

In its sample, this clone was seen a few times. This CDR3 reads CASSQQQRSNEKLFF. CDR3 nucleotides: TGCGCCAGCAGCCAGCAACAAAGATCGAATGAAAAACTGTTTTTT. The rearrangement joins TRBV4-1 to TRBJ1-4; D not certain. The length of the CDR3 is 15 residues. Germline-derived CDR1 and CDR2 are MGHRA and YSYEKL. V lost 3 bases to trimming and J lost 5 bases, with 13 bases between them.

The genes are TRBV27 and TRBJ2-2; D may be TRBD2 (5 bases). V shed 5 bases and J shed 3 bases, with 10 bases lying between them. The CDR3 runs to 14 residues. CDR1 is MNHEY, CDR2 SMNVEV, per germline (reference sequence). Here the CDR3 DNA reads TGTGCCAGCAGTCTAACGGACTACACCGGGGAGCTGTTTTTT. Its translation is CASSLTDYTGELFF.

This clone was counted many times. This chain joins TRBV19 and TRBJ2-3; 8 positions agree with TRBD2. Trimming took 4 bases from V and 2 from J; bases not matched to a gene: 8. The CDR3 is 16 amino acids. Germline CDR1 and CDR2: LNHDA and SQIVND (reference sequence). CDR3 amino acids: CASSNPGAGATDTQYF. CDR3 in DNA: TGTGCCAGTAGTAACCCCGGAGCGGGAGCCACAGATACGCAGTATTTT.

The chain links TRBV18 to TRBJ2-5; the D is unclear. The CDR3 consists of 14 residues. V dropped 2 bases and J dropped 4 bases, with 11 bases sitting between them. In germline, CDR1 is KGHSH, CDR2 LQKENI. The CDR3 nucleotides read TGTGCCAGCTCACCATCGGGCGGAATAGAGACCCAGTACTTC. This sequence encodes CASSPSGGIETQYF.

The chain is built from TRBV9 and TRBJ1-5; no definite D call. This CDR3 is built from 13 residues. CDR1 and CDR2 (germline): SGDLS, YYNGEE. The ends were cut back, 4 bases at V and 7 bases at J, with 12 bases in the middle. The DNA of the CDR3 is TGTGCCAGCAGCCCCACGGAGGGACAGCCCCAGCATTTT. Its protein is CASSPTEGQPQHF.

J is TRBJ2-1 and V is TRBV2; 8 nucleotides agree with TRBD2. Germline V gene data show CDR1 as SNHLY and CDR2 as FYNNEI. Unmatched junction bases numbered 12, after V lost 6 bases and J lost 5 bases. The CDR3 consists of 16 residues. This CDR3 reads CASSPLDVSGDNEQFF. CDR3 DNA: TGTGCCAGCAGCCCCCTCGATGTTAGCGGGGACAATGAGCAGTTCTTC.

The V and J genes are TRBV5-6 and TRBJ1-2; the D gene is possibly TRBD1 (6 bases). V lost 3 bases and J 7 bases, leaving 19 bases between the germline ends. The length of the CDR3 is 15 residues. The germline CDR1 and CDR2 sequences are SGHDT and YYEEEE. For the CDR3, the DNA is TGTGCCAGCAGCTGGCCCAGGGGTAAGGGCGTTGGCTACACCTTC. It specifies CASSWPRGKGVGYTF.

This clone was counted only a few times. V gene TRBV29-1 combines with J gene TRBJ2-1; 8 nucleotides agree with TRBD1. CDR1 SQVTM and CDR2 ANQGSEA come from the germline V gene. This CDR3 has 16 amino acids. Unmatched junction bases numbered 18, after V lost 4 bases and J lost 10 bases. CDR3 in DNA: TGCAGCGTTGTGGGTTGGGACAGGACTACAACATGGGAGCAGTTCTTC. This gives the protein CSVVGWDRTTTWEQFF.

The table lists this clone with a few counts. This sequence joins TRBV5-1 and TRBJ1-1; a possible D gene is TRBD1 (6 bases). The CDR3 loop spans 13 amino acids. The V end lost 5 bases, the J end lost 1 base, and 9 bases lay between the germline ends. Germline V CDR1 and CDR2: SGHRS, YFSETQ. CDR3 bases: TGCGCCAGCAGTCGGACAGAGAACACTGAAGCTTTCTTT. Amino acid sequence: CASSRTENTEAFF.

The chain is built from TRBV29-1 and TRBJ1-1, with D perhaps matching TRBD1 (5 bases). With 3 bases removed from V and 3 bases from J, the gap between germline ends came to 17 bases. The CDR3 sequence is 15 residues long. Germline V gene lookup returns CDR1 SQVTM and CDR2 ANQGSEA. The CDR3 loop is CSVDPATDSDTEAFF. DNA of the CDR3: TGCAGCGTTGACCCAGCGACAGATTCGGACACTGAAGCTTTCTTT.

V usage is TRBV9 and J usage is TRBJ2-7; 9 bases agree with TRBD1. The CDR3 consists of 14 residues. From germline, CDR1 is SGDLS and CDR2 YYNGEE. Trimming removed 5 bases from V and 5 bases from J; junction bases left unmatched: 8. The CDR3 nucleotides read TGTGCCAGCAGTGTCCGGGACAGGGACCACGAGCAGTACTTC. Protein: CASSVRDRDHEQYF.

The V gene is TRBV27, the J gene TRBJ2-1; possibly TRBD2 for D (7 bases). Trimming took off 3 bases at V and 0 bases at J, with 18 bases between the two ends. Germline V gene sequence: CDR1 MNHEY, CDR2 SMNVEV (reference sequence). This CDR3 is built from 18 residues. DNA for the CDR3: TGTGCCAGCAGTTTCCGAGGGGGGGGCGGAAGCTCCTACAATGAGCAGTTCTTC. Translated: CASSFRGGGGSSYNEQFF.

The chain has TRBV14 and TRBJ1-1; D remains unclear. V dropped 6 bases and J dropped 1 base, with 9 bases sitting between them. The germline gives CDR1 SGHDN, CDR2 FVKESK. This CDR3 is built from 13 residues. The CDR3 loop is CASSPTRNTEAFF. CDR3 sequence (DNA): TGTGCCAGCAGTCCGACAAGGAACACTGAAGCTTTCTTT. The whole variable domain, remainder taken from reference TRBV14 and TRBJ1-1, is EAGVTQFPSHSVIEKGQTVTLRCDPISGHDNLYWYRRVMGKEIKFLLHFVKESKQDESGMPNNRFLAERTGGTYSTLKVQPAELEDSGVYFCASSPTRNTEAFFGQGTRLTVV.

The rearrangement uses TRBV9 and TRBJ2-5, with 7 bases fitting TRBD2. The V gene end was trimmed by 0 bases and the J gene end by 2 bases; junction bases not matched to a gene: 4. The CDR3 is 15 residues long. Germline CDR1 SGDLS, CDR2 YYNGEE. The CDR3 nucleotides read TGTGCCAGCAGCGTAGTGGCTAGCGGACAAGAGACCCAGTACTTC. Translated, it gives CASSVVASGQETQYF.

The V gene is TRBV7-2, the J gene TRBJ1-2; no reliable D call. The CDR3 extends over 14 amino acids. CDR1 is SGHTA and CDR2 is FQGNSA in the germline V gene. Trimming took 1 base from V and 3 from J, leaving 9 bases between them. The CDR3, as DNA: TGTGCCAGCAGCTTAGACGACAAGGACTATGGCTACACCTTC. It codes for CASSLDDKDYGYTF.